This TCR beta chain emerged from a study of technical replicates of blood from a handful of donors. The V segment lost 5 bases and the J segment 6 bases; nucleotides outside the gene matches: 5. CDR1 and CDR2 (germline): LGHNA, YSLEER. The CDR3 is 15 residues long. Here immunoSEQ multiplex PCR was the method, and the copy in TCRdb shows in-frame clones only, minus some. Of 56,000 or so clones in the sample, around 93% were seen once. This TCR derives from a human donor in good health. Some clones in this sample may be carry-over from other donors' samples. The chain carries TRBV4-3 and TRBJ2-2; 11 nucleotides match TRBD1. Source material: PBMCs. CDR3 region: CASSAGQGAAGELFF. The CDR3 region has the DNA TGCGCCAGCAGCGCAGGACAGGGGGCTGCCGGGGAGCTGTTTTTT.